This entry features one T cell receptor (beta chain) sequence. The sample is drawn from a study of blood T cell repertoires in COVID-19. Overall study context: From the United States, Italy and Spain came samples of acute and convalescent COVID-19. Nucleic acid was either cDNA or gDNA, and it came from T cells, B-cell-depleted T cells, or PBMCs.

TCRdb's table, derived via immunoSEQ multiplex PCR, lists solely in-frame clones and lacks some. Altogether a few hundred thousand clones are present, 90% being singletons, with the ten largest covering roughly 1%. The CDR3 is 12 amino acids. Germline CDR1 is ENHRY and CDR2 is SYGVKD. V gave up 7 bases and J gave up 4 bases, with 11 bases separating them. Seattle's enrolled individuals joined amid active infection and were then monitored longitudinally. The TCR comes from a woman aged 40 to 49 with COVID-19, enrolled during active disease. The rearrangement links TRBV10-3 to TRBJ2-7; D remains ambiguous. The sequencing input was peripheral blood. In DNA form, the CDR3 reads TGTGCCATCATGAACCCACAATACGAGCAGTACTTC. Its protein product is CAIMNPQYEQYF.